Below are 28 T cell receptor beta chains sequenced from a single sample in a study of T-cell reconstitution after alpha-beta-depleted transplantation in children. Using unique molecular identifiers, the investigators prepared the TCRbeta library. One entry per CDR3 protein, called by TCRdb with MiXCR from the PCR reads. The profile shows 60,000 to 80,000 distinct CDR3 sequences, more than 5.5% of them singletons. The input for sequencing was PBMCs from the stem cell graft donor, taken from the stem cell graft. The source of these receptors is a human donor who donated a stem cell graft to a child with acute lymphoblastic leukemia.

This clonotype was counted ten times or more. The rearrangement joins TRBV7-4 to TRBJ1-5; D is undetermined. The germline CDR1 and CDR2 sequences are SGHVT and SQSDAQ. This CDR3 contains 16 residues. Trimming removed 0 bases from V and 3 bases from J, with 12 bases in between. CDR3 in amino acids: CASSLAPGIINQPQHF. The CDR3 DNA is TGTGCCAGCAGCTTAGCGCCAGGAATTATCAATCAGCCCCAGCATTTT.

This clonotype was picked up many times. The J gene is TRBJ2-2, the V gene TRBV15; D is possibly TRBD1 (5 bases). The CDR3 length is 16 residues. Germline CDR1 reads LNHNV; CDR2 reads YYDKDF (reference sequence). V was trimmed by 0 bases and J by 5 bases, leaving 13 bases between them. CDR3 bases: TGTGCCACCAGCAGAGATCTCCAGGGTGGAACCGGGGAGCTGTTTTTT. Its translation is CATSRDLQGGTGELFF.

The chain recombines TRBV5-1 with TRBJ2-2, with 9 bases matching TRBD1. The CDR3 is 15 amino acids. V shed 4 bases and J 5 bases; nucleotides not matched to a gene: 6. CDR1 is SGHRS, CDR2 YFSETQ, per germline. As DNA, the CDR3 is TGCGCCAGCAGCACGGGACAGGGAAGGACCGGGGAGCTGTTTTTT. As protein: CASSTGQGRTGELFF.

This clonotype was seen ten or more times. The chain combines TRBV6-5 with TRBJ1-2; 10 nucleotides align to TRBD1. Germline CDR1 reads MNHEY; CDR2 reads SVGAGI. V was pared by 6 bases and J by 8 bases, with 9 bases of the junction left unmatched. The CDR3 totals 14 residues. CDR3 loop: CASSTDRGVGGYTF. CDR3 bases: TGTGCCAGCAGCACGGACAGGGGGGTGGGGGGCTACACCTTC.

There are many counts of this clonotype. V and J are TRBV9 and TRBJ1-2; tentative D call: TRBD1 (5 bases). Germline CDR1 reads SGDLS; CDR2 reads YYNGEE. Deletions cut 4 bases from V and 9 bases from J, with 16 bases between. This CDR3 has 13 amino acids. The CDR3 spells CASSPMGPGSYTF. The CDR3 region has the DNA TGTGCCAGCAGCCCAATGGGCCCAGGGAGCTACACCTTC.

This clonotype was observed at least ten times. V and J are TRBV29-1 and TRBJ2-7, with D uncertain. The CDR3 runs 13 residues. V was pared by 1 base and J by 2 bases, with 9 bases between. CDR1 is SQVTM, CDR2 ANQGSEA, per germline. The CDR3 nucleotides are TGCAGCGTTGAAGTGCAGCTAACCTACGAGCAGTACTTC. This encodes CSVEVQLTYEQYF.

This clonotype was counted a few times. The V gene is TRBV12-3 or TRBV12-4, the J gene TRBJ1-4; 7 positions match TRBD1. The CDR3 sequence is 18 residues long. The ends lost 7 bases at V and 0 bases at J; junction bases unmatched: 14. CDR3 residues: CASNLEGGLFSTNEKLFF. CDR3 DNA sequence: TGTGCCAGCAACCTCGAAGGGGGCCTTTTTTCAACTAATGAAAAACTGTTTTTT.

This clonotype was counted many times. The gene calls are TRBV20-1 and TRBJ2-4; 7 bases align to TRBD1. The V and J ends lost 4 bases and 4 bases, in that order; junction bases with no gene match: 4. The CDR3 totals 13 residues. Germline CDR1 reads DFQATT; CDR2 reads SNEGSKA (reference sequence). This CDR3 reads CSAMTGSKNIQYF. In DNA form, the CDR3 reads TGCAGTGCTATGACAGGGTCAAAAAACATTCAGTACTTC.

This clonotype was picked up many times. The rearrangement uses TRBV10-2 and TRBJ1-6, with a weak D call TRBD1 (6 bases). Germline V gene data show CDR1 as WSHSY and CDR2 as SAAADI. The germline V and J ends were trimmed by 7 bases and 7 bases, with 17 bases remaining between them. The CDR3 spans 15 residues. The chain's CDR3 is CASTLFSGDNSPLHF. Written as DNA, the CDR3 is TGCGCCAGCACCCTCTTCTCAGGGGACAATTCACCCCTCCACTTT.

This clonotype occurred a few times. The J gene is TRBJ2-5, the V gene TRBV4-1, with unresolved D. The germline V and J ends were trimmed by 0 bases and 2 bases, with 16 bases remaining between them. Germline-derived CDR1 and CDR2 are MGHRA and YSYEKL. The CDR3 totals 17 residues. The CDR3 reads CASSQDVPRHGQETQYF. DNA of the CDR3: TGCGCCAGCAGCCAAGATGTCCCTCGACACGGACAAGAGACCCAGTACTTC.

This clonotype was seen many times. The J gene is TRBJ1-1, the V gene TRBV10-1, with D possibly TRBD1 on 5 matching bases. The ends were cut back, 5 bases at V and 0 bases at J, with 13 bases in the middle. The CDR3 consists of 15 residues. Germline-derived CDR1 and CDR2 are WNHNN and SYGVQD (reference sequence). The CDR3 here is CASSRGGSVNTEAFF. The DNA of the CDR3 is TGCGCCAGCAGTAGGGGAGGATCCGTGAACACTGAAGCTTTCTTT.

The chain combines TRBV19 with TRBJ1-5; no definite D call. Germline lookup yields CDR1 LNHDA and CDR2 SQIVND (reference sequence). Trimming removed 1 base at V and 1 base at J, with 11 bases between. This CDR3 spans 16 amino acids. CDR3 DNA: TGTGCCAGTAGTATAGCCGGGAGGTCGAGCAATCAGCCCCAGCATTTT. Amino acid sequence: CASSIAGRSSNQPQHF.

Many counts were recorded for this clonotype. This sequence joins TRBV29-1 and TRBJ1-2, with D unresolved. This CDR3 has 12 amino acids. Germline-derived CDR1 and CDR2 are SQVTM and ANQGSEA. V lost 6 bases and J 2 bases, leaving 10 bases between the germline ends. This CDR3 reads CSVRPSNYGYTF. The CDR3 coding sequence is TGCAGCGTCCGACCCTCAAACTATGGCTACACCTTC.

This clonotype was picked up many times. CDR3 coding DNA: TGTGCCAGCTCCCAAAGCGGGACCCAAGAGACCCAGTACTTC. Encoded protein: CASSQSGTQETQYF. This chain connects TRBV18 to TRBJ2-5; 7 nucleotides agree with TRBD2. CDR1 and CDR2 (germline): KGHSH, LQKENI. The CDR3 has 14 amino acids. V was pared by 6 bases and J by 1 base, with 5 bases of the junction left unmatched.

The chain links TRBV6-1 to TRBJ2-3; 11 bases match TRBD2. V was pared by 6 bases and J by 2 bases, with 7 bases of the junction left unmatched. This CDR3 spans 16 amino acids. Germline CDR1 and CDR2: MNHNS and SASEGT. The CDR3 spells CASRHLSGGDTDTQYF. DNA for the CDR3: TGTGCCAGCAGACACCTTAGCGGGGGGGACACAGATACGCAGTATTTT.

The chain recombines TRBV7-9 with TRBJ1-5, with a tentative D call TRBD1 (6 bases). This CDR3 region has 14 residues. Germline CDR1 reads SEHNR; CDR2 reads FQNEAQ (reference sequence). Trimming pared 6 bases from V and 2 bases from J, leaving 11 bases between. Written as DNA, the CDR3 is TGTGCCAGCAGTCCCAAGGGGGGCAATCAGCCCCAGCATTTT. Translation gives CASSPKGGNQPQHF.

There are a few counts of this clonotype. The rearrangement links TRBV20-1 to TRBJ2-2; D unclear. The germline CDR1 and CDR2 sequences are DFQATT and SNEGSKA (reference sequence). This CDR3 comprises 13 residues. Trimming removed 3 bases from V and 0 bases from J, with 5 bases in between. CDR3 sequence (DNA): TGCAGTGCTAGTCAAGCGAACACCGGGGAGCTGTTTTTT. It yields the protein CSASQANTGELFF.

This clonotype was observed at least ten times. This chain connects TRBV10-3 to TRBJ2-1; 7 bases agree with TRBD1. CDR3 length equals 14 residues. The V and J ends lost 8 bases and 4 bases, in that order; junction bases with no gene match: 8. CDR1 ENHRY and CDR2 SYGVKD come from the germline V gene. This chain's CDR3 is CAIGRTGLYNEQFF. CDR3 in DNA: TGTGCCATCGGAAGGACAGGCCTATACAATGAGCAGTTCTTC.

Remarks on this clonotype: The germline gene is not matched at one end of the junction; a read error may be the cause. This chain links TRBV29-1 with TRBJ1-1; D is possibly TRBD1 (5 bases). This CDR3 contains 13 residues. Per germline, CDR1 SQVTM and CDR2 ANQGSEA. CDR3 sequence: CSVEDTEGLQAFF. As DNA, the CDR3 is TGCAGCGTGGAAGACACCGAGGGGCTTCAAGCTTTCTTT.

The rearrangement joins TRBV30 to TRBJ2-7; 8 bases are a match to TRBD2. The CDR3 runs to 14 residues. V shed 8 bases and J 7 bases; nucleotides not matched to a gene: 16. Per germline, CDR1 GTSNPN and CDR2 SVGIG (reference sequence). The DNA of the CDR3 is TGTGCCACCAGGGCGGGGGGAGCTCGGTCTGAGCAGTACTTC. Protein sequence: CATRAGGARSEQYF.

This clonotype has ten or more counts. The V call is TRBV5-1, the J call TRBJ2-5; D is ambiguous. Trimming left V 6 bases short and J 7 bases short, with 16 bases between. The CDR3 totals 13 residues. CDR1 and CDR2 from the germline V gene are SGHRS and YFSETQ. For the CDR3, the DNA is TGCGCCAGCACCCTCCGGGCTTCGGGGACCCAGTACTTC. Residues: CASTLRASGTQYF.

The CDR3 DNA reads TGCAGTGCTCGAAGGTCCGGGACAGGGCTCAATACCCTTGAGGAGCAGTACTTC. Translation: CSARRSGTGLNTLEEQYF. The chain carries TRBV20-1 and TRBJ2-7; 9 bases match TRBD1. The ends lost 5 bases at V and 7 bases at J; junction bases unmatched: 24. Germline V gives CDR1 DFQATT, CDR2 SNEGSKA (reference sequence). This CDR3 spans 18 amino acids.

The chain joins TRBV28 to TRBJ2-7, with TRBD2 matching over 8 bases. The CDR3 contains 14 residues. J gave up 4 bases and V 3 bases, and 5 bases lay outside the gene matches. CDR1 and CDR2 (germline): MDHEN, SYDVKM. As DNA, the CDR3 is TGTGCCAGCAGTTTGAGCGGGAGCCCTTACGAGCAGTACTTC. It yields the protein CASSLSGSPYEQYF.

This clonotype was detected many times. J is TRBJ1-6 and V is TRBV5-1, with TRBD1 as a possible D gene (5 bases). Germline V gene sequence: CDR1 SGHRS, CDR2 YFSETQ. The CDR3 covers 14 residues. Trimming left V 0 bases short and J 7 bases short, with 8 bases between. The DNA for the CDR3 is TGCGCCAGCAGCTTGGGAGGGGACAATTCACCCCTCCACTTT. Translating gives CASSLGGDNSPLHF.

This clonotype was seen more than once but under ten times. The rearrangement links TRBV5-8 to TRBJ1-5; D is perhaps TRBD1 (5 bases). The CDR3 is 13 residues long. Trimming pared 6 bases from V and 4 bases from J, leaving 11 bases between. Germline lookup yields CDR1 SGHTS and CDR2 YDEGEE. For the CDR3, the DNA is TGTGCCAGCACCCGGACACCAAATCAGCCCCAGCATTTT. It yields the protein CASTRTPNQPQHF.

V gene TRBV19 combines with J gene TRBJ2-1; 10 nucleotides line up with TRBD2. Losses at the gene ends were 9 bases for V and 7 bases for J; bases not matched to a gene: 6. Germline V gene sequence: CDR1 LNHDA, CDR2 SQIVND (reference sequence). This CDR3 is 13 amino acids long. This CDR3 is CASRYSGGNEQFF. DNA of the CDR3: TGTGCCAGCAGGTATAGCGGGGGGAATGAGCAGTTCTTC.

This clonotype was picked up many times. The rearrangement links TRBV7-8 to TRBJ2-7; tentatively, D is TRBD2 (6 bases). This CDR3 contains 16 residues. V was trimmed by 5 bases and J by 2 bases, leaving 19 bases between them. From germline, CDR1 is SGHVS and CDR2 FQNEAQ. CDR3 in amino acids: CASSPGTSSRTYEQYF. For the CDR3, the DNA is TGTGCCAGCAGCCCCGGAACTAGCTCGAGGACCTACGAGCAGTACTTC.

This clonotype was seen ten or more times. V usage is TRBV6-5 and J usage is TRBJ2-7; 8 positions agree with TRBD1. The CDR3 covers 15 residues. Looked up from germline, CDR1 is MNHEY and CDR2 is SVGAGI. Trimming removed 6 bases from V and 2 bases from J; junction bases left unmatched: 9. The DNA of the CDR3 is TGTGCCAGCAGAACCCGGACAGGGAATCCCTACGAGCAGTACTTC. Its protein is CASRTRTGNPYEQYF.